This T cell receptor (beta chain) was sequenced during a study of T-cell reconstitution after alpha-beta-depleted transplantation in children. TCRbeta library preparation incorporated unique molecular identifiers. MiXCR, run by TCRdb on the PCR reads, gives a single entry per CDR3 protein. The data hold about 610,000 distinct CDR3 sequences, with roughly 10% observed a single time. This clonotype was recorded at least ten times. The CDR3 is made up of 12 amino acids. The germline CDR1 and CDR2 sequences are SGHRS and YFSETQ. Trimming stripped 1 base from V and 8 bases from J, with 7 bases between. This TCR was sampled from a human donor who donated a stem cell graft to a child with acute myeloid leukemia. The chain uses TRBV5-1 and TRBJ2-1; a weak D match, TRBD2 (6 bases). The starting material was PBMCs from the stem cell graft donor, obtained from the stem cell graft. This CDR3 is CASSLTSHEQFF. In DNA, the CDR3 is TGCGCCAGCAGCTTGACTAGCCATGAGCAGTTCTTC.